These 24 T cell receptor beta chains share one sample of origin, sequenced in a study of beta chain features in type 1 diabetes. General observations from the study: Moderate but significant shortening of TCRB CDR3s was recorded in all four CD4+ subsets from Type 1 diabetes patients.

No cognate antigen is known for these TCRs. The study reverse transcribed the entire isolated RNA, so it sequenced expressed TCRB transcripts. TCRdb's copy holds only in-frame clones and misses some; the assay was immunoSEQ multiplex PCR. The table records about 180,000 clones, over 6% of them present only once. The sequencing sample was made of central memory CD4+ T cells from blood. The receptor set was obtained from a young man with type 1 diabetes.

This chain links TRBV21-1 with TRBJ1-1; the D call TRBD1 from the table was never checked on the DNA. TRBV21-1 is a pseudogene segment. This CDR3 region has 16 residues. CDR3 in amino acids: CASSQDRVWCGPEAFF. The CDR3 region has the DNA TGTGCCAGCAGCCAAGACAGGGTTTGGTGCGGTCCTGAAGCTTTCTTT.

V gene TRBV25-1 combines with J gene TRBJ1-2, with D perhaps matching TRBD1 (5 bases). Trimming removed 8 bases at V and 0 bases at J, with 22 bases between. Germline V gene lookup returns CDR1 MGHDK and CDR2 SYGVNS. The CDR3 covers 17 residues. CDR3 sequence: CASRRDSAPSTNYGYTF. CDR3 DNA sequence: TGTGCCAGCCGTCGAGACAGCGCGCCTTCAACTAACTATGGCTACACCTTC.

This clone was counted a few times. J is TRBJ1-1 and V is TRBV5-1, with D hard to call. V dropped 2 bases and J dropped 5 bases, with 13 bases sitting between them. The CDR3 extends over 14 amino acids. Germline V CDR1 and CDR2: SGHRS, YFSETQ. For the CDR3, the DNA is TGCGCCAGCAGCTTTTCCCCCGGTTTGACTGAAGCTTTCTTT. This codes for CASSFSPGLTEAFF.

This clone has a handful of counts. The rearrangement uses TRBV6-5 and TRBJ1-6, with 7 nucleotides matching TRBD1. The CDR3 is 14 amino acids. Germline CDR1 MNHEY, CDR2 SVGAGI. Trimming cost V 3 bases and J 14 bases; bases outside gene matches: 10. This CDR3 reads CASSYWQGVGSLHF. CDR3 DNA sequence: TGTGCCAGCAGTTATTGGCAGGGGGTCGGGTCCCTCCACTTT.

This clone appeared a few times. J is TRBJ1-2 and V is TRBV28, with D tentatively TRBD1 (5 bases). This CDR3 is 16 amino acids long. Trimming took off 6 bases at V and 0 bases at J, with 17 bases between the two ends. The V gene's germline CDR1 is MDHEN and CDR2 SYDVKM. Here the CDR3 DNA reads TGTGCCAGCAGACTTTCCGCAGGGCCGGCTAACTATGGCTACACCTTC. This encodes CASRLSAGPANYGYTF.

In the case of this clone: The junction and the germline gene differ at one end; a read error may be behind it. This chain links TRBV29-1 with TRBJ1-2, with D possibly TRBD1 on 5 matching bases. The CDR3 totals 8 residues. CDR1 is SQVTM and CDR2 is ANQGSEA in the germline V gene. Here the CDR3 reads CSVEGQAF. CDR3 coding DNA: TGCAGCGTTGAGGGGCAGGCCTTC. Full variable domain (missing parts from reference TRBV29-1 and TRBJ1-2): SAVISQKPSRDICQRGTSLTIQCQVDSQVTMMFWYRQQPGQSLTLIATANQGSEATYESGFVIDKFPISRPNLTFSTLTVSNMSPEDSSIYLCSVEGQAFGSGTRLTVV.

This sequence joins TRBV7-2 and TRBJ2-1; 10 bases fit TRBD1. This CDR3 comprises 16 residues. J lost 4 bases, V lost 0 bases, and 3 bases had no gene match. The germline CDR1 and CDR2 sequences are SGHTA and FQGNSA. The CDR3 DNA sequence: TGTGCCAGCAGCTTAGCGCAGGGACAGGGGTACAATGAGCAGTTCTTC. Protein sequence: CASSLAQGQGYNEQFF.

This clone was recorded a few times. The J gene is TRBJ2-1, the V gene TRBV7-2; TRBD1 agrees at 7 bases. Germline values: CDR1 SGHTA, CDR2 FQGNSA. The ends lost 3 bases at V and 2 bases at J; junction bases unmatched: 4. CDR3 length: 15 amino acids. The CDR3, as DNA: TGTGCCAGCAGCTTGTGGCAGGGGGCCTACAATGAGCAGTTCTTC. Protein product: CASSLWQGAYNEQFF.

This clone was observed a handful of times. This chain joins TRBV5-1 and TRBJ2-5, with D possibly matching TRBD1 (7 bases). The CDR3 has 15 residues. Deletions cut 4 bases from V and 0 bases from J, with 13 bases between. Germline CDR1 is SGHRS and CDR2 is YFSETQ. The CDR3 coding sequence is TGCGCCAGCAGCCTTGCGGGACAGCACCAAGAGACCCAGTACTTC. Amino acid sequence: CASSLAGQHQETQYF. Based on the CDR3 plus reference TRBV5-1 and TRBJ2-5, the full variable domain is KAGVTQTPRYLIKTRGQQVTLSCSPISGHRSVSWYQQTPGQGLQFLFEYFSETQRNKGNFPGRFSGRQFSNSRSEMNVSTLELGDSALYLCASSLAGQHQETQYFGPGTRLLVL.

This clone was seen a handful of times. The chain has TRBV9 and TRBJ1-2, with D possibly matching TRBD1 (6 bases). There are 12 residues in the CDR3. Looked up from germline, CDR1 is SGDLS and CDR2 is YYNGEE. Trimming left V 5 bases short and J 8 bases short, with 13 bases between. In DNA form, the CDR3 reads TGTGCCAGCAGTCCAGGGGTTTGGGGCTACACCTTC. Residues: CASSPGVWGYTF.

The chain carries TRBV27 and TRBJ1-3, with 7 bases fitting TRBD1. V lost 4 bases to trimming and J lost 0 bases; unmatched junction nucleotides: 9. There are 17 residues in the CDR3. The germline CDR1 and CDR2 sequences are MNHEY and SMNVEV (reference sequence). The chain's CDR3 is CASSSETGRSSGNTIYF. The CDR3 bases are TGTGCCAGCAGTTCGGAGACAGGGCGAAGCTCTGGAAACACCATATATTTT.

This clone was observed a few times. The chain recombines TRBV29-1 with TRBJ1-1; 12 bases match TRBD1. J gave up 8 bases and V 6 bases, and 4 bases lay outside the gene matches. Germline V gene lookup returns CDR1 SQVTM and CDR2 ANQGSEA. The CDR3 has 12 amino acids. The CDR3 sequence: CSVGQGAFEAFF. DNA of the CDR3: TGCAGCGTGGGACAGGGGGCCTTCGAAGCTTTCTTT.

This clone was counted between two and nine times. The chain recombines TRBV7-2 with TRBJ2-6, with 8 bases that match TRBD2. Germline trimming cut 4 bases from V and 2 bases from J; bases unmatched to any gene: 4. CDR1 and CDR2 from the germline V gene are SGHTA and FQGNSA. This CDR3 is built from 16 residues. The CDR3 spells CASSSPGGAGANVLTF. The DNA for the CDR3 is TGTGCCAGCAGCTCGCCCGGGGGGGCTGGGGCCAACGTCCTGACTTTC.

This clone was detected only a few times. The chain carries TRBV28 and TRBJ2-3, with 12 bases fitting TRBD2. Trimming cost V 2 bases and J 4 bases; bases outside gene matches: 1. This CDR3 is built from 15 residues. Germline assignment: CDR1 MDHEN and CDR2 SYDVKM. CDR3 DNA: TGTGCCAGCAGTTTACTAGCGGGAGGGCCAGATACGCAGTATTTT. It is translated as CASSLLAGGPDTQYF.

The chain combines TRBV9 with TRBJ1-5, with D unclear. CDR3 length equals 13 residues. Germline CDR1 reads SGDLS; CDR2 reads YYNGEE. Trimming took off 2 bases at V and 0 bases at J, with 3 bases between the two ends. The CDR3 nucleotides read TGTGCCAGCAGCGTCCATAGCAATCAGCCCCAGCATTTT. Translated: CASSVHSNQPQHF. The full variable domain, with the rest looked up from reference TRBV9 and TRBJ1-5, is DSGVTQTPKHLITATGQRVTLRCSPRSGDLSVYWYQQSLDQGLQFLIQYYNGEERAKGNILERFSAQQFPDLHSELNLSSLELGDSALYFCASSVHSNQPQHFGDGTRLSIL.

This clone has a count of ten or more. Distinct nucleotide sequences in the sample also encode this CDR3. The V call is TRBV29-1, the J call TRBJ1-5, with a weak D call TRBD1 (6 bases). From germline, CDR1 is SQVTM and CDR2 ANQGSEA. This CDR3 spans 13 amino acids. V lost 4 bases, J lost 2 bases, and 9 bases lay in between. This chain's CDR3 is CSVGAGGNQPQHF. The CDR3 region has the DNA TGCAGCGTTGGGGCAGGGGGCAATCAGCCCCAGCATTTT.

This clone was recorded a few times. The J gene is TRBJ2-1, the V gene TRBV7-2; weak D call: TRBD1 (5 bases). The V gene's germline CDR1 is SGHTA and CDR2 FQGNSA. V lost 0 bases and J 9 bases, leaving 15 bases between the germline ends. The CDR3 totals 15 residues. CDR3 amino acids: CASSLAFQGRGEQFF. The DNA of the CDR3 is TGTGCCAGCAGCTTAGCGTTTCAGGGTCGTGGTGAGCAGTTCTTC.

J is TRBJ2-3 and V is TRBV28; D might be TRBD1 (7 bases). CDR1 and CDR2 (germline): MDHEN, SYDVKM. This CDR3 spans 14 amino acids. V shed 5 bases and J shed 6 bases, with 15 bases lying between them. CDR3 sequence reads: CASSLGRGRDTQYF. The CDR3 DNA reads as TGTGCCAGCAGTCTAGGCAGGGGGAGGGATACGCAGTATTTT.

This clone was found a few times. The same CDR3 arises from other DNA sequences in this sample as well. V is TRBV9 and J is TRBJ2-5, with 9 nucleotides matching TRBD2. The CDR3 covers 15 residues. Germline CDR1 and CDR2: SGDLS and YYNGEE. Trimming cost V 0 bases and J 5 bases; bases outside gene matches: 5. Written as DNA, the CDR3 is TGTGCCAGCAGCGTAGGAGCGGGGGGAGGGGAGACCCAGTACTTC. Its protein product is CASSVGAGGGETQYF.

This clone appeared many times. V and J are TRBV4-3 and TRBJ1-2; TRBD1 agrees at 7 bases. V shed 4 bases and J 6 bases; nucleotides not matched to a gene: 5. CDR3 length: 13 residues. Germline-derived CDR1 and CDR2 are LGHNA and YSLEER. CDR3 coding DNA: TGCGCCAGCAGCCGGGTCCAGGGGGATGGCTACACCTTC. Its translation is CASSRVQGDGYTF.

The CDR3 here is CASSPDRFSYGYTF. In nucleotides, the CDR3 is TGTGCCAGCAGCCCGGACAGGTTCTCCTATGGCTACACCTTC. J is TRBJ1-2 and V is TRBV7-9; 7 bases align to TRBD1. The CDR3 is made up of 14 amino acids. CDR1 and CDR2 from the germline V gene are SEHNR and FQNEAQ (reference sequence). The ends lost 5 bases at V and 4 bases at J; junction bases unmatched: 7. The whole variable domain, filled in from reference TRBV7-9 and TRBJ1-2, reads DTGVSQNPRHKITKRGQNVTFRCDPISEHNRLYWYRQTLGQGPEFLTYFQNEAQLEKSRLLSDRFSAERPKGSFSTLEIQRTEQGDSAMYLCASSPDRFSYGYTFGSGTRLTVV.

The chain combines TRBV5-6 with TRBJ2-7; 9 bases agree with TRBD1. The V gene's germline CDR1 is SGHDT and CDR2 YYEEEE. Trimming cost V 3 bases and J 3 bases; bases outside gene matches: 4. The CDR3 sequence is 14 residues long. The CDR3 DNA follows: TGTGCCAGCAGCTCCAACAGGGGGCACTACGAGCAGTACTTC. Translating gives CASSSNRGHYEQYF. Combining the CDR3 with reference TRBV5-6 and TRBJ2-7 gives the whole variable domain DAGVTQSPTHLIKTRGQQVTLRCSPKSGHDTVSWYQQALGQGPQFIFQYYEEEERQRGNFPDRFSGHQFPNYSSELNVNALLLGDSALYLCASSSNRGHYEQYFGPGTRLTVT.

This clone turned up a few times. This chain joins TRBV4-3 and TRBJ1-2; a weak D match, TRBD1 (6 bases). CDR1 and CDR2 (germline): LGHNA, YSLEER. V was shortened by 4 bases and J by 8 bases, with 17 bases between the two germline ends. This CDR3 is 14 amino acids long. The CDR3: CASSPYRDTHGYTF. CDR3 nucleotide sequence: TGCGCCAGCAGCCCCTACCGGGACACCCACGGCTACACCTTC.

The sample holds a few counts of this clone. The CDR3 protein is CASSLQGAGETQYF. DNA for the CDR3: TGTGCCAGCAGCTTACAGGGGGCTGGGGAGACCCAGTACTTC. This sequence joins TRBV4-2 and TRBJ2-5; 9 nucleotides line up with TRBD1. Germline V gene lookup returns CDR1 LGHNA and CDR2 YNFKEQ. J gave up 5 bases and V 5 bases, and 6 bases lay outside the gene matches. The CDR3 is 14 amino acids.